The source of this T cell receptor beta chain is a study of T cells in Graves' hyperthyroidism and ophthalmopathy. Study-wide findings and caveats: The blood repertoire included most of the expanded thyroid clonotypes above 0.001.

A few counts support this clonotype. What it recognizes is unknown. Diagnoses were established using clinical symptoms, serum thyroxine and TRAb, thyroid ultrasound and orbital computed tomography. Around 10 ml fresh peripheral blood yielded the PBMCs. Looked up from germline, CDR1 is MNHNS and CDR2 is SASEGT. The CDR3 is 12 amino acids. The V end lost 2 bases, the J end lost 10 bases, and 9 bases lay between the germline ends. Researchers amplified the TCR beta CDR3 regions from RNA transcripts. First-round RT-PCR targeting the TCR CDR3 was performed with the HTBI primer set. TCRdb analysed the multiplex PCR reads with MiXCR anew, one entry per CDR3 protein. Of 500,000 to 650,000 distinct CDR3 sequences in the sample, about 20% were seen once.

This sequence joins TRBV6-1 and TRBJ2-1; a weak D match, TRBD1 (6 bases). The clonotype originates from a man in his forties with Graves' ophthalmopathy. Material: blood. The CDR3 reads CASSELGGEQFF. For the CDR3, the DNA is TGTGCCAGCAGTGAACTTGGGGGCGAGCAGTTCTTC.